This T cell receptor (beta chain) was recorded in a study of T-cell memory formation after mild COVID-19. Whole-study results and caveats: Second-wave clones that peaked on day 37 lacked confirmed SARS-CoV-2 specificity. Pre-infection memory already had some responding clones, implying cross-reactive memory joined.

Trimming removed 4 bases from V and 6 bases from J; junction bases left unmatched: 18. The CDR3 has 19 amino acids. Germline CDR1 SGDLS, CDR2 YYNGEE. From 5'RACE with constant-segment primers came TCR alpha and TCR beta cDNA libraries that carried sample barcodes and UMIs. One entry per CDR3 protein results from TCRdb running MiXCR on the 5' RACE reads. The table lists hundreds of thousands of distinct CDR3 sequences, 15% of them singletons. The sample holds a few counts of this clonotype. Its target is unknown. The sequence was obtained from an adult woman who had mild COVID-19 (a few samples of this study predate the infection). Cell type and time point are not known. Sequenced input: PBMCs or a T cell subset sorted from them (not recorded which). The V and J genes are TRBV9 and TRBJ2-2, with 10 positions matching TRBD2. In DNA form, the CDR3 reads TGTGCCAGCAGCATGAGCGTACCTGCTAGCGGGAGACGGGCCGGGGAGCTGTTTTTT. Amino acids: CASSMSVPASGRRAGELFF.